The rows below give T cell receptor beta chains drawn from one sample of a study of cytomegalovirus exposure and HLA in healthy donors. This table comes from immunoSEQ multiplex PCR, and its TCRdb copy is limited to in-frame clones, with some not included. The sample yields more than 100,000 clones, more than 60% seen once. Sequenced input: PBMCs. These receptors came from a woman aged 40 to 50 in good health and CMV-seronegative. CDR3s leave out the opening cysteine and the closing phenylalanine or tryptophan. Size values are once, few and many counts, or a class for expanded clones, and some rows have none.

TRBJ2-7,-,TRBV5-5,ASSLPGGEGEQY
TRBJ2-2,-,TRBV9,ASSGALSNTGELF
TRBJ2-7,-,TRBV11-2,ASRSPLAGGPREQY
TRBJ1-3,-,TRBV27,ASSPLGALSGNTIY
TRBJ2-7,-,TRBV7-7,ASSMGQGDYEQY
TRBJ1-2,-,TRBV29-1,SVYTGEEANYGYT
TRBJ1-2,-,TRBV4-2,ASSQSPGQGSYGYT
-,-,TRBV4-1,ASSPGRGFKVGEQY
TRBJ2-5,-,TRBV19,ASSADRAPPTYQETQY
TRBJ2-7,-,TRBV10-3,AIRAGASSYEQY
TRBJ1-1,-,TRBV29-1,SVDGTGGVANTEAF
TRBJ2-6,-,TRBV7-3,ASSPTGGSSGANVLT
TRBJ2-5,-,TRBV10-3,AISDRRQGAGETQY
TRBJ2-5,-,TRBV7-8,ASRTGEETQY
TRBJ1-2,-,TRBV9,ASSLLTGGDGYT
TRBJ1-2,-,TRBV7-8,ASGSGEINYGYT
TRBJ2-6,few,TRBV7-3,ASSLMGSSGANVLT
TRBJ2-3,-,TRBV7-9,ASSFEGRTDTQY
TRBJ2-5,-,TRBV6-1,ASSEKQGVRETQY
TRBJ2-1,few,TRBV5-1,ASFGAAGVSNNEQF
TRBJ1-5,-,TRBV10-2,ASSGQGDLNQPQH
TRBJ2-5,few,TRBV2,ASSEASVQQETQY
TRBJ2-2,-,TRBV11-2,ASSRTGANTGELF
TRBJ2-3,-,TRBV5-4,ASSLVVVQREGRYTQY
TRBJ1-2,few,TRBV9,ASSVTDRGRDGYT
TRBJ1-2,-,TRBV6-5,ASSYLDREILGYT
TRBJ2-2,-,TRBV5-6,ASSPSWGAGELF
TRBJ1-2,-,TRBV6-1,ASSELRDGYT
TRBJ2-7,-,TRBV6-1,ASSYEREQY
TRBJ2-2,-,TRBV6-4,ASSRTSGRSGELF
TRBJ2-7,-,TRBV4-2,ASSHPGTGVSYEQY
TRBJ1-4,-,TRBV9,ASSERTDFTTNEKLF